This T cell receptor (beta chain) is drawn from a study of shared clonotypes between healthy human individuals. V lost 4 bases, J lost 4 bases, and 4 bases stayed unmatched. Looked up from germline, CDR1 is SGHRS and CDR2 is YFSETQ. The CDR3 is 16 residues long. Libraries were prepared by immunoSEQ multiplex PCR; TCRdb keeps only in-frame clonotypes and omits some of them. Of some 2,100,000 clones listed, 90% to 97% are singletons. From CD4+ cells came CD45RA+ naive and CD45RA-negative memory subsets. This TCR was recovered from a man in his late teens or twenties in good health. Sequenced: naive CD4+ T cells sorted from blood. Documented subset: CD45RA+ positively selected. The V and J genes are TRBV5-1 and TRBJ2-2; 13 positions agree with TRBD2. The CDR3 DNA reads TGCGCCAGCAGCGACGGACTAGCGGGAGTCACCGGGGAGCTGTTTTTT. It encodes CASSDGLAGVTGELFF.